The clone carrying this T cell receptor (beta chain) was counted at least ten times. The antigen is not known. TCRdb independently ran MiXCR on the 5' RACE reads; one entry per CDR3 protein. The sample contains roughly 150,000 distinct CDR3 sequences, under 4.5% of which appear only once. These data belong to a study of identical twins. Study-wide findings and caveats: Memory repertoires lacked the insertion deficit that abundant cord blood beta clonotypes showed. Less excess twin sharing appeared in beta out-of-frame sequences. Out-of-frame alpha sequences shared by twins showed excess low generation probability.

CDR1 and CDR2 (germline): MDHEN, SYDVKM. The CDR3 is 16 amino acids. J gave up 2 bases and V 4 bases, and 10 bases lay outside the gene matches. The chain employs TRBV28 and TRBJ1-2, with 7 bases identical to TRBD1. The TCR sequence derives from a man younger than 35 in good health. The source material was memory T cells sorted from blood. The chain's CDR3 is CASSSLSVRGNYGYTF. The CDR3 DNA reads as TGTGCCAGCAGTTCCCTATCTGTCAGGGGGAACTATGGCTACACCTTC.